This section outlines one T cell receptor beta chain sequence together with its context. Residents of about two dozen US areas, aged 18 to 89 years, made up the participants. As handled by the study authors: Amplification of reference gene primers was used by the study to estimate nucleated cell counts. Clones were sequenced by immunoSEQ multiplex PCR, and TCRdb holds only the in-frame ones, with some missing. Clone size and the V and J calls come from that table; the DNA yielded D and trimming. The sample contains fewer than 500,000 clones, approximately 87% of which appear only once. The data were obtained in a study of blood T cell repertoires in COVID-19. About the study: Whether acute or convalescent, the COVID-19 samples came from the United States, Italy and Spain. The analysed material was cDNA or gDNA that came from T cells, B-cell-depleted T cells, or PBMCs.

This CDR3 is built from 13 residues. CDR1 is SGHAT and CDR2 is FQNNGV in the germline V gene. Trimming removed 0 bases from V and 11 bases from J, with 13 bases in between. This chain connects TRBV11-2 to TRBJ1-2, with no clear D. This TCR derives from a man aged 25 to 40 who had recovered from COVID-19. Material: PBMCs or T cells enriched from blood (not recorded which). Here the CDR3 DNA reads TGTGCCAGCAGCTTAGAGCCCGGGTCGGAGTACACCTTC. Translated, it gives CASSLEPGSEYTF.